The clone carrying this T cell receptor beta chain was observed a single time. The antigen remains undetermined. The sample comes from a study of identifying expanded T cells in peripheral blood. Whole-study results and caveats: Across healthy donors, higher total template counts meant significantly greater roughly 2-week count variance. Differentially abundant clones: 0.95 to 1.5 between replicates, 16.4 at roughly 2 weeks, less than 20 at four.

Assay: immunoSEQ multiplex PCR; the TCRdb copy retains only in-frame clones and omits some. Counted here are fewer than 85,000 clones, about 83% occurring once; the ten biggest clones make up 18%. The germline V gene has CDR1 SGHNT and CDR2 YENEEA. V lost 1 base, J lost 3 bases, and 7 bases stayed unmatched. The length of the CDR3 is 16 residues. Healthy donors had no documented immune events, such as infections, while sampled. The sequence was obtained from a person between 18 and 75 years old in good health. Specimen: blood. The chain joins TRBV11-3 to TRBJ2-3; 7 bases are a match to TRBD1. CDR3 sequence: CASSLGQGTTTDTQYF. In DNA form, the CDR3 reads TGTGCCAGCAGCTTAGGACAGGGTACCACAACAGATACGCAGTATTTT.